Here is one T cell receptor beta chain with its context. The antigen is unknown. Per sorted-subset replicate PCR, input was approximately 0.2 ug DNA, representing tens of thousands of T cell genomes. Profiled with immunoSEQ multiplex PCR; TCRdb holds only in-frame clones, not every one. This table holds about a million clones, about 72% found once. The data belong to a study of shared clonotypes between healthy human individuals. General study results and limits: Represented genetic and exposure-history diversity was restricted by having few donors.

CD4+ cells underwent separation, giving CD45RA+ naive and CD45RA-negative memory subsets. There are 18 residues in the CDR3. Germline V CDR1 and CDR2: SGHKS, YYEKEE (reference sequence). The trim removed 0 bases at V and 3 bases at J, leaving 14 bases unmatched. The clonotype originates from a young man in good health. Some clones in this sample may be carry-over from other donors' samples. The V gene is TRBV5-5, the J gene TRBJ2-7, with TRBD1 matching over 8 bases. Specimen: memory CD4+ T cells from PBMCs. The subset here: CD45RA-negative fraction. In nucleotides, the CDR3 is TGTGCCAGCAGCTTGGCCAGGACAGGGAAGGCCAACCTCTACGAGCAGTACTTC. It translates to CASSLARTGKANLYEQYF.